The present T cell receptor beta chain was sequenced within a study of T cell changes during pregnancy in multiple sclerosis. The table came from immunoSEQ multiplex PCR; TCRdb's copy has only in-frame clones and leaves some out. This sample yields approximately 60,000 clones, of which 92% are seen a single time; around 2.8% belongs to the top ten. CDR1 is SGHRS and CDR2 is YFSETQ in the germline V gene. V shed 3 bases and J shed 4 bases, with 16 bases lying between them. This CDR3 contains 15 residues. Sample: peripheral blood, taken in the second trimester of pregnancy. The source of this sequence is a female donor in good health, enrolled as a control in a pregnancy study. The gene calls are TRBV5-1 and TRBJ2-5, with a possible D match to TRBD2 (6 bases). In DNA form, the CDR3 reads TGCGCCAGCAGCTCCTTAGCGGTTCGAGGAGAGACCCAGTACTTC. Translated, it gives CASSSLAVRGETQYF.